The present T cell receptor beta chain was sequenced within a study of T cells in severe cutaneous drug reactions. By frequency, this clonotype is medium-sized (0.01 to 0.1%). Germline V gene data show CDR1 as KGHDR and CDR2 as SFDVKD. The CDR3 covers 17 residues. The donors had carbamazepine-induced Stevens-Johnson syndrome or toxic epidermal necrolysis. Five Han Chinese and 6 or 7 European CBZ-SJS/TEN patients gave blood repertoires. Libraries were made by iRepertoire multiplex PCR with TCR subtype-specific primers for bulk and single-cell sequencing. Bulk TCR beta libraries: multiplex PCR with V-, D- and J-region primers. TCRdb re-called the multiplex PCR reads and gives one entry per CDR3 protein, without DNA. The sample features over 2,000 distinct CDR3 sequences, with about 20% in its top ten.

The sample consisted of PBMCs. This receptor was taken from a human donor with Stevens-Johnson syndrome, a severe cutaneous drug reaction. The rearrangement joins TRBV24-1 to TRBJ2-2; TCRdb's D call of TRBD2 is untestable without DNA. The CDR3 loop reads CATSEYAGTSNTGELFF.